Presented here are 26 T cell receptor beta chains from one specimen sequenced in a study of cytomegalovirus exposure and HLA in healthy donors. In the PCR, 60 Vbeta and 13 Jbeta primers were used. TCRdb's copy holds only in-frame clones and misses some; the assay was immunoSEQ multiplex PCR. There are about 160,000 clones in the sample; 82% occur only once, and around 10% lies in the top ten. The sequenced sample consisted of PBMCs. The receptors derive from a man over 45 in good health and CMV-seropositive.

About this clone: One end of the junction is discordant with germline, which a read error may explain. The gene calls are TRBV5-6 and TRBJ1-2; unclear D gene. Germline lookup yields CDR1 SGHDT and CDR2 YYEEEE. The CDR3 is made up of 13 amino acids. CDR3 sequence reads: CASSLTENYDYTF. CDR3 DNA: TGTGCCAGCAGCCTGACCGAGAACTATGACTACACCTTC.

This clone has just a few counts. In DNA, the CDR3 is TGTGCCAGTAGTACAGGGGCAACCGGGGAGCTGTTTTTT. Its protein is CASSTGATGELFF. This chain links TRBV19 with TRBJ2-2, with a tentative D call TRBD1 (6 bases). This CDR3 region has 13 residues. V was cut by 4 bases and J by 5 bases, with 8 bases left in between. In germline, CDR1 is LNHDA, CDR2 SQIVND (reference sequence).

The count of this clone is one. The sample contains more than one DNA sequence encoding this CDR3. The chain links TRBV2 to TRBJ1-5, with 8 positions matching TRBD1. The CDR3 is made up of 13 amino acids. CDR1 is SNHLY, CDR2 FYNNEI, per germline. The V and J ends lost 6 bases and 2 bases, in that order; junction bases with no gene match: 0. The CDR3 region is CASRGQGNQPQHF. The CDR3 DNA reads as TGTGCCAGCAGGGGACAGGGCAATCAGCCCCAGCATTTT.

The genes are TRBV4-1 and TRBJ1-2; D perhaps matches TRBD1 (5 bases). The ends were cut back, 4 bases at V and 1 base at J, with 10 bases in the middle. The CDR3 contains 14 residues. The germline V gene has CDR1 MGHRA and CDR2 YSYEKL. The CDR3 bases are TGCGCCAGCAGCCCAGGCGGGGGTAACTATGGCTACACCTTC. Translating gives CASSPGGGNYGYTF.

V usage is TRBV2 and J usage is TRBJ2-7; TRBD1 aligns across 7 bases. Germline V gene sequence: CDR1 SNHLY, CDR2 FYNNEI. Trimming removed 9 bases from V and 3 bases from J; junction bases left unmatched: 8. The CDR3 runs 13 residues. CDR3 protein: CASTRDSFYEQYF. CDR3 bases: TGTGCCAGTACAAGGGACAGCTTCTACGAGCAGTACTTC.

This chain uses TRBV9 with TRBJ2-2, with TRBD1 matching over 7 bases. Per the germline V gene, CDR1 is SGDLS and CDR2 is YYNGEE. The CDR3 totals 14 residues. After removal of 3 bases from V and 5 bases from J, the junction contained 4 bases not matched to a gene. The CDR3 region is CASSATGITGELFF. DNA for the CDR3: TGTGCCAGCAGCGCGACAGGGATAACCGGGGAGCTGTTTTTT.

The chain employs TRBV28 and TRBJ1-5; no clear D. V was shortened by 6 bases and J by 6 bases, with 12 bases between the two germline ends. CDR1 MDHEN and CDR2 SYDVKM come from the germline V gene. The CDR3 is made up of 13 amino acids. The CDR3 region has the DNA TGTGCCAGCAGCCGGAGGTTGAGTCAGCCCCAGCATTTT. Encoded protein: CASSRRLSQPQHF.

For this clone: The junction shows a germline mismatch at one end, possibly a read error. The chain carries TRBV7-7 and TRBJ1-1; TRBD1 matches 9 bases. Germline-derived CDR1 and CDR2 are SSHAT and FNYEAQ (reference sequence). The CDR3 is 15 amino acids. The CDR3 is CASSPGTGPNTEAFF. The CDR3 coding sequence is TGTGCTAGCAGCCCAGGGACAGGGCCGAACACTGAAGCTTTCTTT.

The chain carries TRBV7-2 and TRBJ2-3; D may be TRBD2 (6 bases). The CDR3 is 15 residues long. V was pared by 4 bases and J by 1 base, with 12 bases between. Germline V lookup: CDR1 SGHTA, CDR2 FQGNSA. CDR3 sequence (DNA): TGTGCCAGCAGCTGGGACTCGGAAGGCACAGATACGCAGTATTTT. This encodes CASSWDSEGTDTQYF.

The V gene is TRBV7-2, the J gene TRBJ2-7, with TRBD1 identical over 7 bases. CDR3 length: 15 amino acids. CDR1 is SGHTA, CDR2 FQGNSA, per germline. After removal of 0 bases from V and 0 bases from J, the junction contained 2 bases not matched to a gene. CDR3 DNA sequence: TGTGCCAGCAGCTTAGCGGGGACAGCCTCCTACGAGCAGTACTTC. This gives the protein CASSLAGTASYEQYF.

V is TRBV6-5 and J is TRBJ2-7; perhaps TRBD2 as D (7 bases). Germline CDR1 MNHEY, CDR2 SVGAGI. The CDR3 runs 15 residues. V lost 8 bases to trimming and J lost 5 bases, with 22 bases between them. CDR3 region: CASAEGGQYVHEQYF. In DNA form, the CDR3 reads TGTGCCAGCGCTGAGGGGGGGCAGTACGTTCACGAGCAGTACTTC.

CDR3 bases: TGTGCCAGCAGACGGGGGGAGCGACCCTACAATGAGCAGTTCTTC. This encodes CASRRGERPYNEQFF. V and J are TRBV21-1 and TRBJ2-1; TRBD2 is the table's D call, not checked against the DNA. TRBV21-1 is assigned pseudogene status. CDR3 length equals 15 residues.

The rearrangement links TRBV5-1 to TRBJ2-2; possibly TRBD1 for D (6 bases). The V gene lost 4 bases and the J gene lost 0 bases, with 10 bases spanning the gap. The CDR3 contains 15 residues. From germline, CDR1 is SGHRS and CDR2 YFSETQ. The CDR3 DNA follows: TGCGCCAGCAGCCGGACAGAAGCGAACACCGGGGAGCTGTTTTTT. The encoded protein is CASSRTEANTGELFF. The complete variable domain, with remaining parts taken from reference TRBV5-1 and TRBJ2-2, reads KAGVTQTPRYLIKTRGQQVTLSCSPISGHRSVSWYQQTPGQGLQFLFEYFSETQRNKGNFPGRFSGRQFSNSRSEMNVSTLELGDSALYLCASSRTEANTGELFFGEGSRLTVL.

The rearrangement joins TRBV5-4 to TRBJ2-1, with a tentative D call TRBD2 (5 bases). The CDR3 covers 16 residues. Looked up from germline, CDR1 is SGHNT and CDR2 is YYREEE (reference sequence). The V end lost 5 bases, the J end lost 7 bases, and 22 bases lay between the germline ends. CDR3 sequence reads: CASSPFGEIFKNEQFF. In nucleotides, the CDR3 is TGTGCCAGCAGTCCATTCGGGGAGATATTTAAAAATGAGCAGTTCTTC. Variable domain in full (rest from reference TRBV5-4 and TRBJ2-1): ETGVTQSPTHLIKTRGQQVTLRCSSQSGHNTVSWYQQALGQGPQFIFQYYREEENGRGNFPPRFSGLQFPNYSSELNVNALELDDSALYLCASSPFGEIFKNEQFFGPGTRLTVL.

The CDR3 sequence is CASSGDSQDTQYF. The CDR3 nucleotides are TGTGCCAGCAGTGGGGACAGTCAAGATACGCAGTATTTT. V is TRBV6-4 and J is TRBJ2-3; 7 bases are shared with TRBD1. V lost 4 bases and J lost 5; bases outside the gene matches: 3. The CDR3 runs 13 residues. CDR1 MRHNA and CDR2 SNTAGT come from the germline V gene.

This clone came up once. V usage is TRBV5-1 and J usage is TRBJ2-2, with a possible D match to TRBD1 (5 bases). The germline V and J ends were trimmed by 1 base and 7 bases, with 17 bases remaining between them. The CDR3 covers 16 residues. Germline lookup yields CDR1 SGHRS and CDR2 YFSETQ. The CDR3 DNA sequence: TGCGCCAGCAGCTTGTGGGCAGGGATTCCGGACGGGGAGCTGTTTTTT. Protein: CASSLWAGIPDGELFF.

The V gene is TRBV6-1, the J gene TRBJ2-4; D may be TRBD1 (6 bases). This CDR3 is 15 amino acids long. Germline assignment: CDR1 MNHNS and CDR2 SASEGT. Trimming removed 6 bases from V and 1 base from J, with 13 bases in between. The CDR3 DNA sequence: TGTGCCAGCAGCTTCACCCAGGGGGCCAAAAACATTCAGTACTTC. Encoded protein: CASSFTQGAKNIQYF.

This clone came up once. CDR3 nucleotide sequence: TGTGCCAGTAGTACGCCGGGACTGAACTATGGCTACACCTTC. Its translation is CASSTPGLNYGYTF. The gene calls are TRBV19 and TRBJ1-2; possibly TRBD1 for D (5 bases). Deletions cut 4 bases from V and 2 bases from J, with 11 bases between. This CDR3 contains 14 residues. Germline V CDR1 and CDR2: LNHDA, SQIVND (reference sequence).

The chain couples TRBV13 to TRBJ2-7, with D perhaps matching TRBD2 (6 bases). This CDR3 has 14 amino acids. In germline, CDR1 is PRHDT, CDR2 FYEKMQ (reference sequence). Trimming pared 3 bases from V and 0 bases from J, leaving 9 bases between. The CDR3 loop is CASSFLATSYEQYF. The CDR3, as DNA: TGTGCCAGCAGCTTTCTAGCGACCTCCTACGAGCAGTACTTC.

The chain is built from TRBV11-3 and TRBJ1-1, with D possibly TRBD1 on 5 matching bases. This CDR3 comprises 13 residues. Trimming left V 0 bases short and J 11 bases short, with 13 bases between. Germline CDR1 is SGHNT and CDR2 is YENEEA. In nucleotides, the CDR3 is TGTGCCAGCAGCTTAGAGGTTGGGGCCCCGGCTTTCTTT. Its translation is CASSLEVGAPAFF.

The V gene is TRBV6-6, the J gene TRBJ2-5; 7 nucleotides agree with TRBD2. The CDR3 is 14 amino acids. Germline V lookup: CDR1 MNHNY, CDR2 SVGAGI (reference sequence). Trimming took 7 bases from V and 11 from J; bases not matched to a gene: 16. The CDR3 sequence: CASTTGLAALEQYF. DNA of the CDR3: TGTGCCAGCACCACGGGGCTAGCGGCTCTTGAGCAGTACTTC.

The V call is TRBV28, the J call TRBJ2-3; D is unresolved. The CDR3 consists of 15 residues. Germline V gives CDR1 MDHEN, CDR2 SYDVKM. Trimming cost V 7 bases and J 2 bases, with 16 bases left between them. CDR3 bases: TGTGCCAGCAATCCTTTACTGTCCCCCACAGATACGCAGTATTTT. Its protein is CASNPLLSPTDTQYF.

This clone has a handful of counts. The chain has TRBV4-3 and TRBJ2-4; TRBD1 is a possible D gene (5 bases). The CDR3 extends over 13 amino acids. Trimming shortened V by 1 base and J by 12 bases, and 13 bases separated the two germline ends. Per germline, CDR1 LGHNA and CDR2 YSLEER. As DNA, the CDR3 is TGCGCCAGCAGCCAAGTCCAGGGTTCTTCTCAGTACTTC. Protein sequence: CASSQVQGSSQYF.

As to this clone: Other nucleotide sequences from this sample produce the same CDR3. CDR3 coding DNA: TGCGCCAGCAGCTTGGCAGGCAGGGGAGAGACCCAGTACTTC. This gives the protein CASSLAGRGETQYF. The chain couples TRBV5-1 to TRBJ2-5, with D tentatively TRBD1 (6 bases). V lost 0 bases to trimming and J lost 4 bases, with 10 bases between them. The CDR3 sequence is 14 residues long. Germline V gene lookup returns CDR1 SGHRS and CDR2 YFSETQ. Combining the CDR3 with reference TRBV5-1 and TRBJ2-5 gives the whole variable domain KAGVTQTPRYLIKTRGQQVTLSCSPISGHRSVSWYQQTPGQGLQFLFEYFSETQRNKGNFPGRFSGRQFSNSRSEMNVSTLELGDSALYLCASSLAGRGETQYFGPGTRLLVL.

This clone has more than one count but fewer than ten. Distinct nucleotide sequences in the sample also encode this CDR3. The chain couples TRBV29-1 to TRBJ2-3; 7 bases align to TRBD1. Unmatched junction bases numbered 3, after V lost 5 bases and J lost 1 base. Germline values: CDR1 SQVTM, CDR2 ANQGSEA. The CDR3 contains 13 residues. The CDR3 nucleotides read TGCAGCGTTAGACAGGGAGGCACAGATACGCAGTATTTT. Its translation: CSVRQGGTDTQYF.

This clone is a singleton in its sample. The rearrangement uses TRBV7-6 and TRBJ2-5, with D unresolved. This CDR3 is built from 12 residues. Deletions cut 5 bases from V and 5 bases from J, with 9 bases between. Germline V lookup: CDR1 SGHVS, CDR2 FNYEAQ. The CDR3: CASSPEMETQYF. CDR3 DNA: TGTGCCAGCAGCCCCGAGATGGAGACCCAGTACTTC.